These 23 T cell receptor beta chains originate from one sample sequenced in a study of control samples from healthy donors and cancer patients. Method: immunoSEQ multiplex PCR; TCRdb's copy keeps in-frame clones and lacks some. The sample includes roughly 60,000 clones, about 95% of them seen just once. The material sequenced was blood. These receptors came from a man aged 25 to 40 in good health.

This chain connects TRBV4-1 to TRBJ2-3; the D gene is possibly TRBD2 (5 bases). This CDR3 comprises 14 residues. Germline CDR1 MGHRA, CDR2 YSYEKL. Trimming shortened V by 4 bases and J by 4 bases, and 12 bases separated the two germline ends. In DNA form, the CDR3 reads TGCGCCAGCAGCCCCGCGGGCCCCCCAGATACGCAGTATTTT. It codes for CASSPAGPPDTQYF.

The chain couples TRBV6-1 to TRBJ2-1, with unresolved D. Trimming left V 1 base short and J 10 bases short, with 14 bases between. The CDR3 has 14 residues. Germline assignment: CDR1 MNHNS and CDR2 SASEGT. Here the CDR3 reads CASSEGTHDGEQFF. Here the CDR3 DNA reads TGTGCCAGCAGTGAAGGGACCCACGATGGGGAGCAGTTCTTC.

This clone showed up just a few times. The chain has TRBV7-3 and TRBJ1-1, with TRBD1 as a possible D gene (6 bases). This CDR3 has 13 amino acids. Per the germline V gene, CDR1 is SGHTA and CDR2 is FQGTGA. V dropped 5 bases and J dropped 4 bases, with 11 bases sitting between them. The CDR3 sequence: CASSPGGGTEAFF. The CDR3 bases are TGTGCCAGCAGCCCAGGAGGGGGCACTGAAGCTTTCTTT.

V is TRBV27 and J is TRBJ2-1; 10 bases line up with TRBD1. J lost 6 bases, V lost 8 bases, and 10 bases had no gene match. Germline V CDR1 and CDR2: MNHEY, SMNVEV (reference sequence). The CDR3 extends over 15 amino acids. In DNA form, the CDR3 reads TGTGCCAGCCTCTCTCTGGGACAGGGGATCAATGAGCAGTTCTTC. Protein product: CASLSLGQGINEQFF.

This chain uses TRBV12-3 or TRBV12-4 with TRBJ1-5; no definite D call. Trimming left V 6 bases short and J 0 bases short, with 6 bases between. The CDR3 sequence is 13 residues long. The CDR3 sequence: CASRVYSNQPQHF. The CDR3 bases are TGTGCCAGCAGGGTGTATAGCAATCAGCCCCAGCATTTT.

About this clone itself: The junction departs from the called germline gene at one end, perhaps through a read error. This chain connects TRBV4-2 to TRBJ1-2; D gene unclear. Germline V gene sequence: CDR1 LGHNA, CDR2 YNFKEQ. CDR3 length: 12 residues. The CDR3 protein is CASSQGGSGCTF. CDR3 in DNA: TGTGCCAGCAGCCAAGGAGGGAGTGGCTGCACCTTC.

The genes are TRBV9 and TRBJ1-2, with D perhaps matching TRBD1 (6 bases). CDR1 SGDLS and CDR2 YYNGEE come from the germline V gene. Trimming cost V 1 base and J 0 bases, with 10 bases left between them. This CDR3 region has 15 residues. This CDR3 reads CASSVTGTTNYGYTF. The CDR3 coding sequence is TGTGCCAGCAGCGTAACCGGGACAACTAACTATGGCTACACCTTC. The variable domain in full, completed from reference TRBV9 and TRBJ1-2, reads DSGVTQTPKHLITATGQRVTLRCSPRSGDLSVYWYQQSLDQGLQFLIQYYNGEERAKGNILERFSAQQFPDLHSELNLSSLELGDSALYFCASSVTGTTNYGYTFGSGTRLTVV.

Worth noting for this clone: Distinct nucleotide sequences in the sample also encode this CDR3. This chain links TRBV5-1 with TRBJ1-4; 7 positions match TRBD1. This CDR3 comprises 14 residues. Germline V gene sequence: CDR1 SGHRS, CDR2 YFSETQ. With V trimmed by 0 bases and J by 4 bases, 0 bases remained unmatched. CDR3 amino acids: CASSLGQGNEKLFF. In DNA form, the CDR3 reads TGCGCCAGCAGCTTGGGACAGGGTAATGAAAAACTGTTTTTT. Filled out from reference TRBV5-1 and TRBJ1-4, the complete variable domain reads KAGVTQTPRYLIKTRGQQVTLSCSPISGHRSVSWYQQTPGQGLQFLFEYFSETQRNKGNFPGRFSGRQFSNSRSEMNVSTLELGDSALYLCASSLGQGNEKLFFGSGTQLSVL.

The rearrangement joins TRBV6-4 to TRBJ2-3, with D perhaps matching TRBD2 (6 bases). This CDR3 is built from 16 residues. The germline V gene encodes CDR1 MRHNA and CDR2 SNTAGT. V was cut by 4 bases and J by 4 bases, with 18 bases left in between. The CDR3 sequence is CASSAWDWDRSDTQYF. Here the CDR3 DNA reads TGTGCCAGCAGTGCCTGGGACTGGGATCGGTCAGATACGCAGTATTTT.

The CDR3 reads CASRVIGGTQYF. The DNA for the CDR3 is TGTGCCAGCAGGGTAATCGGCGGGACCCAGTACTTC. The V gene is TRBV5-6, the J gene TRBJ2-5; no clear D gene. Germline V gene sequence: CDR1 SGHDT, CDR2 YYEEEE. This CDR3 has 12 amino acids. Trimming cost V 5 bases and J 7 bases, with 12 bases left between them.

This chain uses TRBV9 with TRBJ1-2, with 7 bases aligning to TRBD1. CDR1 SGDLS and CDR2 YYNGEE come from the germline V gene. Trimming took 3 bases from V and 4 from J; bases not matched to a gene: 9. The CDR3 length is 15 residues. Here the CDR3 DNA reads TGTGCCAGCAGCGCACCGACAGGGTTTCGCTATGGCTACACCTTC. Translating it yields CASSAPTGFRYGYTF.

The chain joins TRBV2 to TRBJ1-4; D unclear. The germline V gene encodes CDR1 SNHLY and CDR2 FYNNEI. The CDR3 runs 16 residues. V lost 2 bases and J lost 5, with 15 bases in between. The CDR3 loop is CASSESRGLVNEKLFF. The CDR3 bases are TGTGCCAGCAGTGAATCACGAGGGCTCGTAAATGAAAAACTGTTTTTT.

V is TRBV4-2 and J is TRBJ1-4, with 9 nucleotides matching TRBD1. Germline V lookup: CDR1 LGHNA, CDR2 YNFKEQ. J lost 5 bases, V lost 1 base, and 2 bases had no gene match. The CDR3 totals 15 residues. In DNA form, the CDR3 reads TGTGCCAGCAGCCAAGGGGACAGGGAGAATGAAAAACTGTTTTTT. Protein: CASSQGDRENEKLFF.

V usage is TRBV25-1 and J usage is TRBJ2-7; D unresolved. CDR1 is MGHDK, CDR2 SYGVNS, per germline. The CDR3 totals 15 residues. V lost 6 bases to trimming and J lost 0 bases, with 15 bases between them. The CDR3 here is CASSHLGDTSYEQYF. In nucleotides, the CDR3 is TGTGCCAGCAGCCATTTAGGCGACACCTCCTACGAGCAGTACTTC.

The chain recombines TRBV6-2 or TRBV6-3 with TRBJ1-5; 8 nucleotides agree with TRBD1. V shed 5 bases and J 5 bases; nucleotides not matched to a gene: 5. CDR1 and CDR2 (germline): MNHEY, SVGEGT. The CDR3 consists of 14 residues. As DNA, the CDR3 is TGTGCCAGCAGTATACAGGGGGGGGATCAGCCCCAGCATTTT. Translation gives CASSIQGGDQPQHF.

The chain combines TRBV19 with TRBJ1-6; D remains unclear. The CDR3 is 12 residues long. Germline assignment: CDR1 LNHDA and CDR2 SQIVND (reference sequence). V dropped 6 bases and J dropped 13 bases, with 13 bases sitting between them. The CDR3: CASSPRTGPLHF. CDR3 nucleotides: TGTGCCAGTAGCCCCCGGACCGGTCCCCTCCACTTT.

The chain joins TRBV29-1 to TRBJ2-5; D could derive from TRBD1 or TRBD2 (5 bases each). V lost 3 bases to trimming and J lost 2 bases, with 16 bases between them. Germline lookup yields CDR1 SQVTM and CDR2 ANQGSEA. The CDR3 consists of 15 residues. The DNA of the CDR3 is TGCAGCGTTGATCGGGGCGATTGGTGGCAAGAGACCCAGTACTTC. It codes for CSVDRGDWWQETQYF.

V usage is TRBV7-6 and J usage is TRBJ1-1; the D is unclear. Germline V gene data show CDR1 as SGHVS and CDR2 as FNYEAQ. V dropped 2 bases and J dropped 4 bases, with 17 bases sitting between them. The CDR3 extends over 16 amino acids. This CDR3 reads CASSLFSEDPGTEAFF. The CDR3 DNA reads TGTGCCAGCAGCTTATTCTCAGAGGACCCCGGCACTGAAGCTTTCTTT. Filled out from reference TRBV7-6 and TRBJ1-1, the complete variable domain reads GAGVSQSPRYKVTKRGQDVALRCDPISGHVSLYWYRQALGQGPEFLTYFNYEAQQDKSGLPNDRFSAERPEGSISTLTIQRTEQRDSAMYRCASSLFSEDPGTEAFFGQGTRLTVV.

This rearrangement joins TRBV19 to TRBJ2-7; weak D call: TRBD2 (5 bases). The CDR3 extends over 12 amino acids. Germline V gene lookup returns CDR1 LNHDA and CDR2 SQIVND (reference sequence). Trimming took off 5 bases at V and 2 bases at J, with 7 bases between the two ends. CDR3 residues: CASSPGTYEQYF. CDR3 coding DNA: TGTGCCAGTAGTCCCGGGACCTACGAGCAGTACTTC. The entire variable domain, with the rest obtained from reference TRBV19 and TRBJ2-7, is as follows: DGGITQSPKYLFRKEGQNVTLSCEQNLNHDAMYWYRQDPGQGLRLIYYSQIVNDFQKGDIAEGYSVSREKKESFPLTVTSAQKNPTAFYLCASSPGTYEQYFGPGTRLTVT.

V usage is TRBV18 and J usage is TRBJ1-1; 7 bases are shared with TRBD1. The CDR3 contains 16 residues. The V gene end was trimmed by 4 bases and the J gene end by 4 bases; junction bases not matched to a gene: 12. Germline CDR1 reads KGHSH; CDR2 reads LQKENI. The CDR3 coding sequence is TGTGCCAGCTCACTCATGCGGGACAGTCATAGCACTGAAGCTTTCTTT. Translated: CASSLMRDSHSTEAFF.

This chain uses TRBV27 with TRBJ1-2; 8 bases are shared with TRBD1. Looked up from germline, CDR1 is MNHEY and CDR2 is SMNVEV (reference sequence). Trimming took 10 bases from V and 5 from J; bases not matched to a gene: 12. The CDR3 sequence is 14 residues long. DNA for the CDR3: TGTGCCAACGAATTACAGGGGGATTTTTATGGCTACACCTTC. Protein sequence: CANELQGDFYGYTF.

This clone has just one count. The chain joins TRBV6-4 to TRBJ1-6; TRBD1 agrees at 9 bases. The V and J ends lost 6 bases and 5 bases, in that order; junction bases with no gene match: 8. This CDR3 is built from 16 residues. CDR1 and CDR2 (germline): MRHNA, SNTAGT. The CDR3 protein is CASRRQGVRNNSPLHF. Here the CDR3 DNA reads TGTGCCAGCAGGCGACAGGGGGTGAGGAATAATTCACCCCTCCACTTT.

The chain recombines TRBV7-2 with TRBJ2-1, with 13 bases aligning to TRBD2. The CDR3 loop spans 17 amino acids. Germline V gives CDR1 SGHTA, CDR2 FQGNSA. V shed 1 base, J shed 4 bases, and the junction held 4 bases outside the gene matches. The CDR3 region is CASSLERGLAGYNEQFF. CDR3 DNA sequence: TGTGCCAGCAGCTTAGAGCGGGGACTAGCGGGGTACAATGAGCAGTTCTTC.